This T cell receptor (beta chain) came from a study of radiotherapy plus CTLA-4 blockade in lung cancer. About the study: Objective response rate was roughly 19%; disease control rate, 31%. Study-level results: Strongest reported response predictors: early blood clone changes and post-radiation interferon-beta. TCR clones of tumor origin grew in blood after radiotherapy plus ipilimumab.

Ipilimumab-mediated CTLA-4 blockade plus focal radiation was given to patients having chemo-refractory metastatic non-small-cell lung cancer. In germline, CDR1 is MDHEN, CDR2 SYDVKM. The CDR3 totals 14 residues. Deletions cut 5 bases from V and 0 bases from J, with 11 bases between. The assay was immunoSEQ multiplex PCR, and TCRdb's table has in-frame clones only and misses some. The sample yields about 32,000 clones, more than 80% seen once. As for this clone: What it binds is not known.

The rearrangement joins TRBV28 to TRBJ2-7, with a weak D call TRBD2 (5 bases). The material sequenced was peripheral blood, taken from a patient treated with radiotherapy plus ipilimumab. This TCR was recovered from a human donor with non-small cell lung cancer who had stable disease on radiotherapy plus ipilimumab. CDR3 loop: CASSPDYYSYEQYF. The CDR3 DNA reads TGTGCCAGCAGTCCCGACTACTACTCCTACGAGCAGTACTTC.